This T cell receptor beta chain came from a study of CD8 T cells in ankylosing spondylitis. This clonotype showed up just a few times. Its specificity is not known. Notes on the study in general: Some motif variants had been reported before (in reactive arthritis synovial fluid and blood). CD8+ disease-linked clones were present at relatively low frequencies in blood. It appeared that ankylosing spondylitis blood was characterized by a TCR beta motif of eight highly homologous variants. According to the report, clones linked to the disease were significantly enriched in matched synovial fluid samples taken from ankylosing spondylitis patients.

CDR3 length equals 15 residues. The V end lost 1 base, the J end lost 1 base, and 11 bases lay between the germline ends. The germline gives CDR1 SGHRS, CDR2 YFSETQ. Construction of TCR beta libraries was performed using quantitative 5'-RACE with molecular barcodes. TCRdb independently ran MiXCR on the 5' RACE reads; one entry per CDR3 protein. Of roughly 700,000 distinct CDR3 sequences listed, 15% to 20% are singletons. Sequences were obtained from blood, either unsorted or a sorted T cell fraction (not recorded which). This sequence joins TRBV5-1 and TRBJ1-1; D is uncertain. This TCR derives from a male donor with ankylosing spondylitis. The CDR3 nucleotides are TGCGCCAGCAGCTTGAAGGAACAGAAGAACACTGAAGCTTTCTTT. This translates into CASSLKEQKNTEAFF.